This TCR beta chain was obtained from a study of blood T cell repertoires in COVID-19. Background on the study: Sample material is recorded as cDNA or gDNA derived from T cells, B-cell-depleted T cells, or PBMCs.

This clone was recorded only once. This CDR3 contains 14 residues. In germline, CDR1 is MNHNY, CDR2 SVGAGI (reference sequence). The ends lost 3 bases at V and 7 bases at J; junction bases unmatched: 7. The table came from immunoSEQ multiplex PCR; TCRdb's copy has only in-frame clones and leaves some out. The data contain under 45,000 clones, approximately 89% of them singletons. Sequencing was performed on peripheral blood. This chain joins TRBV6-6 and TRBJ1-1; TRBD1 matches 8 bases. The receptor comes from a man in his 60s with active COVID-19. In DNA, the CDR3 is TGTGCCAGCAGTTATATTTCAGGGGGCGGTGAAGCTTTCTTT. Protein: CASSYISGGGEAFF.